This record covers a single T cell receptor beta chain. The source of the sample is a study of cytomegalovirus exposure and HLA in healthy donors. Though probably carrying unrecorded immune exposures, donors were nominally healthy at sampling. This CDR3 has 17 amino acids. Trimming took 0 bases from V and 5 from J; bases not matched to a gene: 8. Germline-derived CDR1 and CDR2 are LGHNA and YNFKEQ. The PCR had 60 Vbeta and 13 Jbeta primers. The assay was immunoSEQ multiplex PCR, and TCRdb's table has in-frame clones only and misses some. The sample contains 150,000 to 200,000 clones, about 77% of which appear only once.

The rearrangement uses TRBV4-2 and TRBJ2-1, with TRBD1 matching over 9 bases. The specimen was PBMCs. This receptor was identified in a woman in her 30s in good health and CMV-seropositive. CDR3 loop: CASSQDWGQGSDNEQFF. The DNA for the CDR3 is TGTGCCAGCAGCCAAGATTGGGGACAGGGATCGGACAATGAGCAGTTCTTC.